Reported below is one TCR beta chain. Clones were sequenced by immunoSEQ multiplex PCR, and TCRdb holds only the in-frame ones, with some missing. The profile shows around 20,000 clones, about 86% of them singletons. The data were taken from a study of OX40 agonist ivuxolimab in advanced cancers. Trimming pared 2 bases from V and 0 bases from J, leaving 14 bases between. Per the germline V gene, CDR1 is SGHNT and CDR2 is YENEEA. This CDR3 contains 16 residues. V and J are TRBV11-3 and TRBJ2-7; D may be TRBD1 (6 bases). This receptor was obtained from an adult with an advanced solid tumor such as melanoma, head and neck, liver or kidney cancer. Source: CD4+ or CD8+ T cells sorted from blood, taken in a trial of the OX40 agonist ivuxolimab. CDR3 in DNA: TGTGCCAGCAGCTTATTCGGGCAGGGGAGCTCCTACGAGCAGTACTTC. Translating it yields CASSLFGQGSSYEQYF.